Below are 9 T cell receptor beta chains sequenced from a single sample in a study of cytomegalovirus exposure and HLA in healthy donors. PCR amplification relied on 60 Vbeta primers (plus 13 Jbeta primers). Only in-frame clones appear in the TCRdb table, and some are missing; sequencing was by immunoSEQ multiplex PCR. The table has about 120,000 clones, approximately 78% seen once. The sample comprised PBMCs. The source of these receptors is a woman aged 25 to 39 in good health and CMV-seropositive.

The genes are TRBV7-6 and TRBJ1-4, with D possibly matching TRBD1 (5 bases). Trimming cost V 5 bases and J 7 bases, with 11 bases left between them. The CDR3 is 13 amino acids. Germline lookup yields CDR1 SGHVS and CDR2 FNYEAQ. As DNA, the CDR3 is TGTGCCAGCAGCCCAGGGCCGGGTGAAAAACTGTTTTTT. This sequence encodes CASSPGPGEKLFF.

This clone was recorded only once. The chain recombines TRBV7-2 with TRBJ2-5; the D gene is possibly TRBD1 (6 bases). Germline CDR1 reads SGHTA; CDR2 reads FQGNSA. The CDR3 runs 17 residues. V was trimmed by 0 bases and J by 2 bases, leaving 16 bases between them. Written as DNA, the CDR3 is TGTGCCAGCAGCTTAGCGTTGGGGGCGAGAGGGCAAGAGACCCAGTACTTC. This encodes CASSLALGARGQETQYF.

The rearrangement links TRBV7-9 to TRBJ1-5, with TRBD1 identical over 8 bases. The trim removed 3 bases at V and 7 bases at J, leaving 5 bases unmatched. The CDR3 has 14 amino acids. Germline V lookup: CDR1 SEHNR, CDR2 FQNEAQ (reference sequence). The DNA for the CDR3 is TGTGCCAGCAGCTTTGACAGGGGCCACCAGCCCCAGCATTTT. Translating it yields CASSFDRGHQPQHF.

This chain uses TRBV7-9 with TRBJ1-2; D not certain. Germline V gene lookup returns CDR1 SEHNR and CDR2 FQNEAQ (reference sequence). The CDR3 runs to 13 residues. With 1 base removed from V and 6 bases from J, the gap between germline ends came to 9 bases. CDR3 coding DNA: TGTGCCAGCAGCTTAGTGCAGTTGGATGGCTACACCTTC. Encoded protein: CASSLVQLDGYTF.

This rearrangement joins TRBV5-1 to TRBJ2-7, with D possibly being TRBD1 (6 bases). V was pared by 1 base and J by 3 bases, with 20 bases between. Germline CDR1 is SGHRS and CDR2 is YFSETQ. The CDR3 loop spans 17 amino acids. CDR3 loop: CASSLQGSATLVYEQYF. DNA for the CDR3: TGCGCCAGCAGCTTGCAGGGGTCAGCCACCCTTGTCTACGAGCAGTACTTC.

This sequence joins TRBV28 and TRBJ1-4; D perhaps matches TRBD1 (5 bases). Germline V lookup: CDR1 MDHEN, CDR2 SYDVKM. The CDR3 has 12 amino acids. V was shortened by 8 bases and J by 7 bases, with 11 bases between the two germline ends. This chain's CDR3 is CASRRGGEKLFF. The DNA for the CDR3 is TGTGCCAGCCGACGGGGGGGTGAAAAACTGTTTTTT.

This chain uses TRBV7-9 with TRBJ2-1, with D possibly matching TRBD2 (5 bases). Between the trimmed V and J ends, which lost 5 bases and 9 bases, there was a span of 14 bases. CDR3 length: 13 amino acids. Germline-derived CDR1 and CDR2 are SEHNR and FQNEAQ (reference sequence). The CDR3 bases are TGTGCCAGCAGCCTACAATCCCGGGGTGAGCAGTTCTTC. It encodes CASSLQSRGEQFF.

The chain employs TRBV2 and TRBJ2-2, with D tentatively TRBD1 (6 bases). Trimming stripped 6 bases from V and 5 bases from J, with 16 bases between. CDR1 is SNHLY, CDR2 FYNNEI, per germline. This CDR3 spans 15 amino acids. The CDR3 region is CASSMMQGRTGELFF. As DNA, the CDR3 is TGTGCCAGCAGCATGATGCAGGGGCGAACCGGGGAGCTGTTTTTT.

This clone came up a few times. V usage is TRBV6-1 and J usage is TRBJ1-1, with D possibly matching TRBD1 (6 bases). Germline V gene data show CDR1 as MNHNS and CDR2 as SASEGT. Trimming stripped 8 bases from V and 0 bases from J, with 13 bases between. This CDR3 has 14 residues. The CDR3 nucleotides are TGTGCCAGCCGAAGAGGACAGTTGAACACTGAAGCTTTCTTT. Translating it yields CASRRGQLNTEAFF.